Listed here is a single TCR beta chain. What it recognizes is unknown. Through a sample-barcoded 5' primer and a J-beta primer mix, a second PCR was run for about 6 to 12 cycles. Via MiXCR, TCRdb re-called the 5' RACE reads, giving one row per CDR3 protein. Here the sample spans hundreds of thousands of distinct CDR3 sequences, roughly 58% being singletons. This sample is drawn from a study of blood T cells in healthy people across ages. Deletions cut 2 bases from V and 2 bases from J, with 12 bases between. This CDR3 has 15 amino acids. The germline CDR1 and CDR2 sequences are LGHNA and YNFKEQ. Samples each had at least 5.5 micrograms of total RNA extracted. Study-wide findings and caveats: For the donors, CMV status was unknown and possibly confounded expanded clonotype changes. One million T cells yielded diversity estimates that were considered underestimates.

This rearrangement joins TRBV4-2 to TRBJ2-5, with unresolved D. The receptor's source is a man in his 60s in good health. The sample taken for sequencing was blood. CDR3 residues: CASSQMAVLQETQYF. In DNA form, the CDR3 reads TGTGCCAGCAGCCAAATGGCGGTACTTCAAGAGACCCAGTACTTC.